This TCR beta chain derives from a study of CXCR3-negative and CXCR3-positive naive CD8 T cells. Researchers prepared the TRB cDNA libraries using 5' RACE with UMI labels. TCRdb re-called the 5' RACE reads and catalogs CDR3 proteins one per entry, DNA excluded. The repertoire table contains 75,000 to 100,000 distinct CDR3 sequences. Each CD8+ T cell subset was flow-sorted in triplicate. Every sort contained some 300,000 cells. Turning to this clonotype: What it recognizes is unknown.

Study-wide results and caveats: The TRB CDR3s that CXCR3-positive naive cells carried were more hydrophobic than those of CXCR3-negative naive cells. Naive CXCR3-negative cells resembled naive CXCR3-positive cells in TRBV-TRBJ usage; memory cells differed.

The source is a human donor in good health. Some clones in this sample may be carry-over from other donors' samples. The sample consisted of naive CXCR3+ CD8+ T cells from blood. Subset here: CD45RO-CCR7+CD27+CD95- naive CD8+ T cells expressing CXCR3 (TNR3+).

The chain's CDR3 is CASSSTPDLNIQYF. The chain combines TRBV28 with TRBJ2-4; the TRBD1 assignment by TCRdb is unverifiable without DNA. This CDR3 has 14 residues. The germline CDR1 and CDR2 sequences are MDHEN and SYDVKM.